This TCR beta chain was captured by sequencing in a study of spatial heterogeneity in lung cancer. Study-level information: In the raw reads, each unique TCR and UMI combination was present more than ten times on average.

TCRdb processed the 5' RACE reads anew with MiXCR; each CDR3 protein has one entry. Of some 6,100 distinct CDR3 sequences listed, around 13% were seen once; the top ten hold approximately 15%. Trimming took off 8 bases at V and 5 bases at J, with 27 bases between the two ends. This CDR3 spans 17 amino acids. Regarding time point: sample taken at primary tumor resection. Whole RNA, which was extracted from tumor, nontumor lung tissue or frozen PBMC, was sequenced without any cell sorting. This clonotype was found many times. This TCR derives from a male donor with early-stage non-small cell lung cancer. The specimen comprised normal lung tissue next to the tumor, sampled at surgery. This chain uses TRBV23-1 with TRBJ1-2, with no clear D. TRBV23-1 is assigned to the ORF class and has an uncertain function. Here the CDR3 reads CASPICHRQDYVYGYTF. DNA for the CDR3: TGCGCCAGCCCCATCTGCCACCGGCAGGACTACGTTTATGGCTACACCTTC.